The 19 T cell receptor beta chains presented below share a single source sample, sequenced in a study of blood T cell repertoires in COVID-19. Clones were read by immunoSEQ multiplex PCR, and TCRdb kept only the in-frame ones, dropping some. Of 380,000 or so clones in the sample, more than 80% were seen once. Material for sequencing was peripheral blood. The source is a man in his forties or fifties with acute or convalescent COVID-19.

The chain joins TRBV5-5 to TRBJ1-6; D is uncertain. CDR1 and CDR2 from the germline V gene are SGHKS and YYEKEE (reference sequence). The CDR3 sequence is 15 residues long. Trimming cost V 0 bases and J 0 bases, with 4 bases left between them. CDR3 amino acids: CASSLDYSYNSPLHF. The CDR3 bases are TGTGCCAGCAGCTTGGACTACTCCTATAATTCACCCCTCCACTTT.

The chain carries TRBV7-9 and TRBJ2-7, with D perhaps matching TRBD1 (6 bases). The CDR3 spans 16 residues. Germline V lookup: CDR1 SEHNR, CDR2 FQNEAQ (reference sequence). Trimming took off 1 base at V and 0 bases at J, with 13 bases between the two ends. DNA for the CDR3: TGTGCCAGCAGCTTAGTTGGTGACAGGAGCTCCTACGAGCAGTACTTC. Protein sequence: CASSLVGDRSSYEQYF. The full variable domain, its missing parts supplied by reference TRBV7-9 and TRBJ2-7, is DTGVSQNPRHKITKRGQNVTFRCDPISEHNRLYWYRQTLGQGPEFLTYFQNEAQLEKSRLLSDRFSAERPKGSFSTLEIQRTEQGDSAMYLCASSLVGDRSSYEQYFGPGTRLTVT.

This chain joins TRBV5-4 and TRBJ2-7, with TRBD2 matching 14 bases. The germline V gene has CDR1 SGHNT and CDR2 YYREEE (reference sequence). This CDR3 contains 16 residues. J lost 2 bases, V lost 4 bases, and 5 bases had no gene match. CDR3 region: CASSRPTSGRAYEQYF. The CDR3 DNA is TGTGCCAGCAGCCGCCCGACTAGCGGGAGGGCCTACGAGCAGTACTTC.

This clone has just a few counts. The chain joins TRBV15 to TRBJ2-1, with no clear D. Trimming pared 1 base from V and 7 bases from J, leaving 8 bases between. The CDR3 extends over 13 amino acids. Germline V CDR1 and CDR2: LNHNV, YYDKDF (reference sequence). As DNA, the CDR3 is TGTGCCACCAGCAGAGTCATAGAAAATGAGCAGTTCTTC. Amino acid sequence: CATSRVIENEQFF.

CDR3 coding DNA: TGTGCCAGCAGACAAAGTAAGGGGTTGAAAAACTCCTACGAGCAGTACTTC. This gives the protein CASRQSKGLKNSYEQYF. The chain recombines TRBV13 with TRBJ2-7; a possible D gene is TRBD1 (5 bases). The V gene's germline CDR1 is PRHDT and CDR2 FYEKMQ (reference sequence). The length of the CDR3 is 17 residues. V lost 6 bases and J 0 bases, leaving 21 bases between the germline ends.

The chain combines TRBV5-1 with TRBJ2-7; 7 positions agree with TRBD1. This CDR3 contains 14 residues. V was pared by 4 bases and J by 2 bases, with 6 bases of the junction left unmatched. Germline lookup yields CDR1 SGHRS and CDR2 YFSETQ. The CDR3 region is CASSEGQFAYEQYF. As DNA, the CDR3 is TGCGCCAGCAGCGAGGGACAGTTCGCCTACGAGCAGTACTTC.

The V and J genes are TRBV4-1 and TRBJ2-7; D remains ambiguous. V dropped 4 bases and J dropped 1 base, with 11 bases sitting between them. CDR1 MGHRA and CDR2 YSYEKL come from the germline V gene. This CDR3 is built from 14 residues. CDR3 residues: CASSRGSESYEQYF. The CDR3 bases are TGCGCCAGCAGCCGCGGTTCGGAATCCTACGAGCAGTACTTC.

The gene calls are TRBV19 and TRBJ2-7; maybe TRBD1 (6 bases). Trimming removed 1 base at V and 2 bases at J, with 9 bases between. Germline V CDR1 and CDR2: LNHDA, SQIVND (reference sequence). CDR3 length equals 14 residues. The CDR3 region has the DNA TGTGCCAGTAGTATAGGGGACACTCCCTACGAGCAGTACTTC. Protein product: CASSIGDTPYEQYF.

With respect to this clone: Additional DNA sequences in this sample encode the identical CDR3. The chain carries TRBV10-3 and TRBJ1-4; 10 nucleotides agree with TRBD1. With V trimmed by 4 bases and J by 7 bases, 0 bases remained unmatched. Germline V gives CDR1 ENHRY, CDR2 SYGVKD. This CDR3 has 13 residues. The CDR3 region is CAISGDRGEKLFF. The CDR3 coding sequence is TGTGCCATCAGTGGGGACAGGGGTGAAAAACTGTTTTTT.

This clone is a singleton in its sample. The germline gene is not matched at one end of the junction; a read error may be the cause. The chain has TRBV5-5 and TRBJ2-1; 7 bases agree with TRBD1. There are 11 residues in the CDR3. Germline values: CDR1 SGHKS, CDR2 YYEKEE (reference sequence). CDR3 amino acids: CASSFDRVGVF. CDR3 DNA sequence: TGTGCCAGCAGCTTCGACAGGGTCGGTGTCTTC.

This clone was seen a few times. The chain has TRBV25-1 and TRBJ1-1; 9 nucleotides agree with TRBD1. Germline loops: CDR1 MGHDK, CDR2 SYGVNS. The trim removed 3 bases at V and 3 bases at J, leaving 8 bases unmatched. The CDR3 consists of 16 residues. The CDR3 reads CASSDPGQGQYTEAFF. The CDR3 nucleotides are TGTGCCAGCAGTGATCCTGGACAGGGGCAATACACTGAAGCTTTCTTT.

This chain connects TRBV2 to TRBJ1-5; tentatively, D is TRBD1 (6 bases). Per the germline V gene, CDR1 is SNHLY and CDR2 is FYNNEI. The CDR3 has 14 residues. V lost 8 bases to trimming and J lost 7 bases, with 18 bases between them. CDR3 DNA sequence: TGTGCCAGCCGGGGGGGGCAGGTCGGCCAGCCCCAGCATTTT. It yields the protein CASRGGQVGQPQHF. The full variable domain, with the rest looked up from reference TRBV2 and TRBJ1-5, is EPEVTQTPSHQVTQMGQEVILRCVPISNHLYFYWYRQILGQKVEFLVSFYNNEISEKSEIFDDQFSVERPDGSNFTLKIRSTKLEDSAMYFCASRGGQVGQPQHFGDGTRLSIL.

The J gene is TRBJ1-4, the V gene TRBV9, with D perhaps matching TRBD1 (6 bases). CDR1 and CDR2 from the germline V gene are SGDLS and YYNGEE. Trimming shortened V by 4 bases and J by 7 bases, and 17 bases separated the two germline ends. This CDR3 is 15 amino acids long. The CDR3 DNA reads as TGTGCCAGCAGCCCTCTGGGGGCAGGGAGTGAAAAACTGTTTTTT. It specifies CASSPLGAGSEKLFF.

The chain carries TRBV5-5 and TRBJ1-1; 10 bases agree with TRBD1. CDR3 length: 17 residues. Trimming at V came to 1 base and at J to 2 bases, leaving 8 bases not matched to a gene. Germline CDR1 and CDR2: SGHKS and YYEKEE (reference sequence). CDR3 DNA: TGTGCCAGCAGCTTGAACCGGGACAGGGGAGTTAACACTGAAGCTTTCTTT. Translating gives CASSLNRDRGVNTEAFF.

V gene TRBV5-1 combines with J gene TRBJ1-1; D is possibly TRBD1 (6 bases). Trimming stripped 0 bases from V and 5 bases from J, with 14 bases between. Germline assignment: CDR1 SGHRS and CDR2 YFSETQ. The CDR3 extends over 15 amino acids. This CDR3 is CASSLGGGRGTEAFF. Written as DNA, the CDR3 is TGCGCCAGCAGCTTGGGCGGGGGGCGAGGGACTGAAGCTTTCTTT.

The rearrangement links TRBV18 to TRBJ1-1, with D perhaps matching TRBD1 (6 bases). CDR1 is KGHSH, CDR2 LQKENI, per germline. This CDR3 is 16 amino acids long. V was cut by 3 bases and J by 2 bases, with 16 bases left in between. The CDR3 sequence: CASSPTGSGSNTEAFF. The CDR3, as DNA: TGTGCCAGCTCACCTACAGGGTCGGGAAGTAACACTGAAGCTTTCTTT.

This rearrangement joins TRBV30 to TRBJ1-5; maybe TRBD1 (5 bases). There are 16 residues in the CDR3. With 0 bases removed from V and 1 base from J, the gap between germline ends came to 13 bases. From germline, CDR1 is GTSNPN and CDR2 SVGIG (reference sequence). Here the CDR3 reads CAWSVEGAVSNQPQHF. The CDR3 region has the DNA TGTGCCTGGAGTGTAGAAGGGGCCGTAAGCAATCAGCCCCAGCATTTT.

The CDR3 sequence is CASSYGRGPHYGYTF. The CDR3 nucleotides read TGTGCCAGCAGTTACGGCAGGGGACCCCACTATGGCTACACCTTC. The rearrangement joins TRBV6-2 or TRBV6-3 to TRBJ1-2; tentatively, D is TRBD1 (6 bases). Deletions cut 2 bases from V and 3 bases from J, with 13 bases between. The germline CDR1 and CDR2 sequences are MNHEY and SVGEGT. The CDR3 totals 15 residues.

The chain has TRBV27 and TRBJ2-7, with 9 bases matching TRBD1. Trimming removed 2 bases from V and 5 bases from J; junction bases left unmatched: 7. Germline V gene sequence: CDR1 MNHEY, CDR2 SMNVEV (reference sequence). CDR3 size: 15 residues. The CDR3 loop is CASSLAGRDRDEQYF. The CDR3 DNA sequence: TGTGCCAGCAGTTTAGCCGGCCGGGACAGGGACGAGCAGTACTTC.